One and the same sample provided the 9 T cell receptor beta chains below, sequenced in a study of T cell responses to AZD1222 COVID-19 vaccine. This table comes from immunoSEQ multiplex PCR, and its TCRdb copy is limited to in-frame clones, with some not included. Of some 200,000 clones listed, 80% to 95% are singletons. The sample here was peripheral blood, taken on day 0 of AZD1222 vaccination. Source of these receptors: an adult in good health.

The chain combines TRBV6-2 or TRBV6-3 with TRBJ2-7, with a tentative D call TRBD1 (5 bases). The CDR3 is 16 residues long. Trimming took off 0 bases at V and 2 bases at J, with 14 bases between the two ends. Looked up from germline, CDR1 is MNHEY and CDR2 is SVGEGT. CDR3 coding DNA: TGTGCCAGCAGTTACTCGAGGTTGAAGGGGACCTACGAGCAGTACTTC. Protein product: CASSYSRLKGTYEQYF.

The chain is built from TRBV18 and TRBJ2-2; 9 bases are shared with TRBD2. CDR1 and CDR2 from the germline V gene are KGHSH and LQKENI. With V trimmed by 3 bases and J by 4 bases, 6 bases remained unmatched. The CDR3 is made up of 16 amino acids. CDR3 DNA sequence: TGTGCCAGCTCACCCGTAGCGGGAGATACCACCGGGGAGCTGTTTTTT. This codes for CASSPVAGDTTGELFF.

The chain couples TRBV19 to TRBJ1-1; D not resolved. The CDR3 has 12 residues. Trimming removed 6 bases at V and 8 bases at J, with 13 bases between. Germline CDR1 is LNHDA and CDR2 is SQIVND (reference sequence). The CDR3 spells CASSVRGFEAFF. In nucleotides, the CDR3 is TGTGCCAGTAGCGTTAGAGGGTTCGAAGCTTTCTTT.

This chain joins TRBV9 and TRBJ1-6; D gene uncertain. The V end was cut by 0 bases, the J end by 10 bases, with 8 bases between. Germline CDR1 is SGDLS and CDR2 is YYNGEE. The CDR3 extends over 13 amino acids. The CDR3 nucleotides read TGTGCCAGCAGCGTAGTAGGTGGGTCACCCCTCCACTTT. As protein: CASSVVGGSPLHF.

This chain joins TRBV9 and TRBJ2-1; 8 bases fit TRBD1. The length of the CDR3 is 11 residues. CDR1 is SGDLS, CDR2 YYNGEE, per germline. Losses at the gene ends were 3 bases for V and 14 bases for J; bases not matched to a gene: 4. CDR3 DNA: TGTGCCAGCAGCGCACAGGGGGGCGAGTTCTTC. Residues: CASSAQGGEFF.

The chain has TRBV5-4 and TRBJ1-1; D gene uncertain. This CDR3 is 15 amino acids long. V lost 4 bases to trimming and J lost 5 bases, with 18 bases between them. Germline V gene lookup returns CDR1 SGHNT and CDR2 YYREEE (reference sequence). This CDR3 reads CASSPAGGSPTEAFF. CDR3 nucleotides: TGTGCCAGCAGCCCCGCAGGAGGTTCCCCAACTGAAGCTTTCTTT.

This chain uses TRBV10-1 with TRBJ2-2; 7 nucleotides match TRBD1. The CDR3 is 12 amino acids. Germline V gives CDR1 WNHNN, CDR2 SYGVQD (reference sequence). V shed 7 bases, J shed 6 bases, and the junction held 2 bases outside the gene matches. The CDR3 here is CASTQGAGELFF. For the CDR3, the DNA is TGCGCCAGCACTCAGGGGGCCGGGGAGCTGTTTTTT.

This sequence joins TRBV12-5 and TRBJ2-1; D perhaps matches TRBD1 (5 bases). The germline gives CDR1 LGHNT, CDR2 FRNRAP. This CDR3 spans 16 amino acids. V dropped 7 bases and J dropped 5 bases, with 21 bases sitting between them. In DNA, the CDR3 is TGTGCTAGTGCCTCCGAACTGGGGCTAATGAACAATGAGCAGTTCTTC. Protein: CASASELGLMNNEQFF.

To note about this clone: The sample has other DNA sequences that encode this CDR3 too. V gene TRBV3-1 (or the pseudogene TRBV3-2) combines with J gene TRBJ1-3; D unclear. The germline V and J ends were trimmed by 0 bases and 4 bases, with 7 bases remaining between them. The CDR3 spans 14 residues. Germline-derived CDR1 and CDR2 are LGHDT and YNNKEL (reference sequence). CDR3 protein: CASSQEAGGNTIYF. The CDR3 bases are TGTGCCAGCAGCCAAGAAGCCGGGGGAAACACCATATATTTT.